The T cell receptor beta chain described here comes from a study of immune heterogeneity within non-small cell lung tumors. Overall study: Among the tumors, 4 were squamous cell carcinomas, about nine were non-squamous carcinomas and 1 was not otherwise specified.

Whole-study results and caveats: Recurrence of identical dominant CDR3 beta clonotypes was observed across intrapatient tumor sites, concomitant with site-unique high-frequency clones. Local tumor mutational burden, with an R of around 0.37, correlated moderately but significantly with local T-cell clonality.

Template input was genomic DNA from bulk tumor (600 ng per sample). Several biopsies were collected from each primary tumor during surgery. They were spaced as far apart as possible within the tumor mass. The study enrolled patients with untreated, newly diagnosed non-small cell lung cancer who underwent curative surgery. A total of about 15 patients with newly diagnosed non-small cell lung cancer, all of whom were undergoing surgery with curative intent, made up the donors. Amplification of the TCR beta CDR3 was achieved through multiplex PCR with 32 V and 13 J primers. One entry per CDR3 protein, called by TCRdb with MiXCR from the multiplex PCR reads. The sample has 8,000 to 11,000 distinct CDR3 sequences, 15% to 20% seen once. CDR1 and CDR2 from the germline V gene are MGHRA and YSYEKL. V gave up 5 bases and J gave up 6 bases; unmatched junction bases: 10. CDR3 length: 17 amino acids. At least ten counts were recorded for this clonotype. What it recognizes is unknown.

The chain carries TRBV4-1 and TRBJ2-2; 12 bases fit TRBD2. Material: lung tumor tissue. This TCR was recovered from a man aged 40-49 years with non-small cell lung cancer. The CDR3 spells CASSRAPGLAGAGELFF. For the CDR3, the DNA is TGCGCCAGCAGCAGAGCCCCGGGACTAGCGGGCGCCGGGGAGCTGTTTTTT.